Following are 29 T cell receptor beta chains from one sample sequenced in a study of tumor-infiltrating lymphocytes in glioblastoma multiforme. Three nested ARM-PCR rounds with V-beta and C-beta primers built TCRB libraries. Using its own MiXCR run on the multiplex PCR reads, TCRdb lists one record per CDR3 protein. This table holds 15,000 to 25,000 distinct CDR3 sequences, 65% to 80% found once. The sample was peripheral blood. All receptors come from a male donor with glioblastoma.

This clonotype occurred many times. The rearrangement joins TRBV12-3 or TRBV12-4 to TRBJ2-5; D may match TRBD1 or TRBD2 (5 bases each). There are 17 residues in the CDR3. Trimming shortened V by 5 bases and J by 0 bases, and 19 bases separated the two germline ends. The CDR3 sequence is CASSRAPGPGYQETQYF. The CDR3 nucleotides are TGTGCCAGCAGTCGAGCCCCGGGACCGGGGTACCAAGAGACCCAGTACTTC.

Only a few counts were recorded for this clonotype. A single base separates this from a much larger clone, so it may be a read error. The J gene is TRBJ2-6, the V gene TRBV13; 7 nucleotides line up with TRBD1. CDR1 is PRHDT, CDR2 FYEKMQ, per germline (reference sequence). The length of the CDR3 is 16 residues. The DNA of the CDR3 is TGTGCCAACAGCCAACAGGGGAAGACTGGGGCCAACGTCCTGACTTTC. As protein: CANSQQGKTGANVLTF.

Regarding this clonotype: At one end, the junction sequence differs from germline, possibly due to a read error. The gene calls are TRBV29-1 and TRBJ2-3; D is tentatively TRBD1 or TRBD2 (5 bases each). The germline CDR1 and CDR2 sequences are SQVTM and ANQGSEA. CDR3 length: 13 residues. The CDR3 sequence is CTVDSPSIDTQYF. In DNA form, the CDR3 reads TGCACCGTTGACAGTCCTAGCATAGATACGCAGTATTTT.

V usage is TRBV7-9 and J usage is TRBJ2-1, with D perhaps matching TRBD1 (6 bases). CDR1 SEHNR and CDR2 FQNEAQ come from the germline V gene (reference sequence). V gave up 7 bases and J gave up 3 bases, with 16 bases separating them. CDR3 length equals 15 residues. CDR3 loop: CASTPSGQSYNEQFF. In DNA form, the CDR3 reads TGTGCCAGCACGCCCTCCGGACAGAGCTACAATGAGCAGTTCTTC.

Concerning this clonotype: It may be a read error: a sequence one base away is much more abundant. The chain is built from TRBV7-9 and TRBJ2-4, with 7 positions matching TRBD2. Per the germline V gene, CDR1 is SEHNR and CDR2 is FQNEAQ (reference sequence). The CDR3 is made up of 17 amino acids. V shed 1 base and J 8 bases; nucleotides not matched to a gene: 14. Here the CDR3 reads CASSLGSGTIGRDIQYF. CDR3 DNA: TGTGCCAGCAGCTTAGGATCCGGGACTATCGGGAGAGACATTCAGTACTTC.

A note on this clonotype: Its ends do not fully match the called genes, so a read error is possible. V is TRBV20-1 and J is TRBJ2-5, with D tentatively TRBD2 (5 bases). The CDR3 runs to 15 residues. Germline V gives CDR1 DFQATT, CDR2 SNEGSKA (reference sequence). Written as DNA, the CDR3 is TGTAGTGCTAGTGGCCACGGAGGACCGCGGGAGACCCAGTACTTC. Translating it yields CSASGHGGPRETQYF.

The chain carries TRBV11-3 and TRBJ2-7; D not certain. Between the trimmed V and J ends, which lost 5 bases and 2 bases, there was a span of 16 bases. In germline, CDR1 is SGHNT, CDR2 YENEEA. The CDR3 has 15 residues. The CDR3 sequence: CASSPLGVSTYEQYF. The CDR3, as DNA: TGTGCCAGCAGCCCACTTGGAGTCTCCACCTACGAGCAGTACTTC.

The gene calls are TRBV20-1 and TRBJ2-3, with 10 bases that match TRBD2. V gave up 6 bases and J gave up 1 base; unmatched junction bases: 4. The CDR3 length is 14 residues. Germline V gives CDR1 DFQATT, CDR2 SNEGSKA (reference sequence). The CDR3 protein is CSAPGLAGTDTQYF. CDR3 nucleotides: TGCAGTGCCCCAGGACTAGCGGGCACAGATACGCAGTATTTT.

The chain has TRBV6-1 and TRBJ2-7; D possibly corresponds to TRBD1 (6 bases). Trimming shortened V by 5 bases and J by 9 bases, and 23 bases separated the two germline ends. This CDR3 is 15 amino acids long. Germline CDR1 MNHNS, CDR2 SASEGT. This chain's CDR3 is CASSKVTGRWTGQYV. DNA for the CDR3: TGTGCCAGCAGTAAGGTCACAGGGCGGTGGACCGGGCAGTACGTC.

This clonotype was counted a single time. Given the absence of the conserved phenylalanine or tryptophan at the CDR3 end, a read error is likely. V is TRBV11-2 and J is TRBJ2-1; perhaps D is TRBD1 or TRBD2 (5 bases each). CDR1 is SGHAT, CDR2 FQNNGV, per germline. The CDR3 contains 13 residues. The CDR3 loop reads CVSSLDRGHEQFL. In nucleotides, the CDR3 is TGTGTCAGCAGCTTAGATAGGGGACATGAGCAGTTCCTC.

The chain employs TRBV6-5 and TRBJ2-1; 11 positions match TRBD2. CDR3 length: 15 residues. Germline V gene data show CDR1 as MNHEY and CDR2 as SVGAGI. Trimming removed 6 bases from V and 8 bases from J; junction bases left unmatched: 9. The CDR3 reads CASSRIAGGVDEQFF. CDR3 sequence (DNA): TGTGCCAGCAGCCGAATAGCGGGAGGGGTCGATGAGCAGTTCTTC.

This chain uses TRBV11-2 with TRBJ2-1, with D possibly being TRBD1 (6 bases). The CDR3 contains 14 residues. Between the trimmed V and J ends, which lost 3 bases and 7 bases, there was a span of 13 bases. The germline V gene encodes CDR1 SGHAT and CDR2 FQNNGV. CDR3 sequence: CASSFLLGGNEQFF. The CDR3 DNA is TGTGCCAGCAGCTTTTTGTTAGGGGGAAATGAGCAGTTCTTC. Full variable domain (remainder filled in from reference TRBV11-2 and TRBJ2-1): EAGVAQSPRYKIIEKRQSVAFWCNPISGHATLYWYQQILGQGPKLLIQFQNNGVVDDSQLPKDRFSAERLKGVDSTLKIQPAKLEDSAVYLCASSFLLGGNEQFFGPGTRLTVL.

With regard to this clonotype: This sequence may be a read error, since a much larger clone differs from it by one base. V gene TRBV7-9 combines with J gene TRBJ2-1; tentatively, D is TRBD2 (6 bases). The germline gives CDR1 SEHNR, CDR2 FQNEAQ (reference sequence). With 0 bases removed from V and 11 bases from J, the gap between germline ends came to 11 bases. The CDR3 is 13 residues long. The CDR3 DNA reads TGTGCCAGCAGCTTAGCCCTAGCGCGTAAGCAGTTCTTC. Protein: CASSLALARKQFF. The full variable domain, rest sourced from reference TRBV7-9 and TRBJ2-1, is DTGVSQNPRHKITKRGQNVTFRCDPISEHNRLYWYRQTLGQGPEFLTYFQNEAQLEKSRLLSDRFSAERPKGSFSTLEIQRTEQGDSAMYLCASSLALARKQFFGPGTRLTVL.

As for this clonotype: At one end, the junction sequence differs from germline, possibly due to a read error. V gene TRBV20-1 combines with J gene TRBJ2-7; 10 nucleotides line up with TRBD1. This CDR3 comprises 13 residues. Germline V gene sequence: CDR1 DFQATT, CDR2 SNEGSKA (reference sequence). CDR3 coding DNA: TGCAGTTCCGAAAGACAGGGGGCCTACGAGCAGTGCTTC. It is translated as CSSERQGAYEQCF.

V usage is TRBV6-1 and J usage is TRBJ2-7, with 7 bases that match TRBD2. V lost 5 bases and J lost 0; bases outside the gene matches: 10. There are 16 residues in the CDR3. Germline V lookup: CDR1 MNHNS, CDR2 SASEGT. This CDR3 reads CASSPVEASGSYEQYF. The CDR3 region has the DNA TGTGCCAGCAGTCCGGTGGAGGCTAGCGGCTCCTACGAGCAGTACTTC.

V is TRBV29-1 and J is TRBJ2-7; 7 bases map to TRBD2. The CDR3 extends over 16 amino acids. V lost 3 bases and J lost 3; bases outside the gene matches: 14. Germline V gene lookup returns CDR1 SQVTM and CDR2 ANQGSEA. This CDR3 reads CSVELSGSTIRYEQYF. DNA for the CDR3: TGCAGCGTTGAGCTTAGCGGGTCAACCATCCGCTACGAGCAGTACTTC.

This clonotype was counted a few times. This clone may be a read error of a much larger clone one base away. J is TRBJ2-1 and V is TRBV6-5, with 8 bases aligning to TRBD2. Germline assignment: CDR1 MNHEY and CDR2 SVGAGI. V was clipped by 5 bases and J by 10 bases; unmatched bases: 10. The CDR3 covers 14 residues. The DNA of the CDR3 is TGTGCCAGCAGTGGACTATCGGGGGGGGGGGAGCAGTTCTTC. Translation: CASSGLSGGGEQFF.

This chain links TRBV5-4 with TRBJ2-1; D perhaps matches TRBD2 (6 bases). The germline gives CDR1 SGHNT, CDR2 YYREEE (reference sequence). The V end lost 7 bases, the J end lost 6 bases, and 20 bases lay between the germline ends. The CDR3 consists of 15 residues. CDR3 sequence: CASGLDKGDCNEQFF. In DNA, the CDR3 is TGTGCCAGCGGCCTTGACAAAGGGGACTGCAATGAGCAGTTCTTC.

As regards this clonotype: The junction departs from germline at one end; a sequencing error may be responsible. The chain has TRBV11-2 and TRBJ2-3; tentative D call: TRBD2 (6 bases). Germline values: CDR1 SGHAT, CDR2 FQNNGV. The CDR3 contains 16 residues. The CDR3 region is CASTLRLAVNTDTRYF. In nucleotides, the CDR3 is TGTGCCAGCACCTTAAGGTTAGCGGTCAACACAGATACGCGGTATTTT.

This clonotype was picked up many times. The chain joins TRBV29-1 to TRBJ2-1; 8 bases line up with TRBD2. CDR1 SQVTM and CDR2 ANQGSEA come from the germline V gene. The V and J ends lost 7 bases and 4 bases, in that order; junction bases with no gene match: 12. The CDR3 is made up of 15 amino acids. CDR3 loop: CSGTSGTSAYNEQFF. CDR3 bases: TGCAGCGGTACGTCCGGGACTAGTGCGTACAATGAGCAGTTCTTC.

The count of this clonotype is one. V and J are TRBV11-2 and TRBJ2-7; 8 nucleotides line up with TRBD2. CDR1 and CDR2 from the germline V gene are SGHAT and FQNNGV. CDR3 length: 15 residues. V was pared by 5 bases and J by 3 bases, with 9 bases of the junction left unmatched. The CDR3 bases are TGTGCCAGCAGCCCAACCTTACTAGCGGTCTACGAGCAGTACTTC. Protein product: CASSPTLLAVYEQYF.

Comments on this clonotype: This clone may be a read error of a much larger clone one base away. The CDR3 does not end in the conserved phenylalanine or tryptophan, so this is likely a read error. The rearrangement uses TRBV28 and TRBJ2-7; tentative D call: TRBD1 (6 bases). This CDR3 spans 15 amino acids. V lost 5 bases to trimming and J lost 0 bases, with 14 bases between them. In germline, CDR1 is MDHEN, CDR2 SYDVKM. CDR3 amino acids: CASSGGAVSSYEQYS. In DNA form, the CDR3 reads TGTGCCAGCAGTGGGGGCGCGGTTAGCTCCTACGAGCAGTACTCC.

In DNA form, the CDR3 reads TGTGCCAGCTCCGTCGGTGGTACACTCGGGACGCAGTATTTT. Translated, it gives CASSVGGTLGTQYF. The chain is built from TRBV11-2 and TRBJ2-3; D is ambiguous. Trimming took off 8 bases at V and 9 bases at J, with 21 bases between the two ends. The germline V gene encodes CDR1 SGHAT and CDR2 FQNNGV. The CDR3 loop spans 14 amino acids. Combining the CDR3 with reference TRBV11-2 and TRBJ2-3 gives the whole variable domain EAGVAQSPRYKIIEKRQSVAFWCNPISGHATLYWYQQILGQGPKLLIQFQNNGVVDDSQLPKDRFSAERLKGVDSTLKIQPAKLEDSAVYLCASSVGGTLGTQYFGPGTRLTVL.

Here the CDR3 reads CSASSGRAYNEQFF. The CDR3, as DNA: TGCAGTGCTAGTAGCGGGAGGGCCTACAATGAGCAGTTCTTC. The chain links TRBV20-1 to TRBJ2-1, with 11 nucleotides matching TRBD2. This CDR3 contains 14 residues. The ends lost 3 bases at V and 2 bases at J; junction bases unmatched: 0. Germline V lookup: CDR1 DFQATT, CDR2 SNEGSKA (reference sequence).

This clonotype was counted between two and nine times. The CDR3 loop is CASSLARGTHEQFF. CDR3 DNA sequence: TGTGCCAGCAGCTTAGCTCGAGGGACGCATGAGCAGTTCTTC. The rearrangement joins TRBV11-2 to TRBJ2-1, with D perhaps given as TRBD1 or TRBD2 (5 bases each). The CDR3 is made up of 14 amino acids. Germline CDR1 is SGHAT and CDR2 is FQNNGV. Trimming stripped 1 base from V and 8 bases from J, with 12 bases between.

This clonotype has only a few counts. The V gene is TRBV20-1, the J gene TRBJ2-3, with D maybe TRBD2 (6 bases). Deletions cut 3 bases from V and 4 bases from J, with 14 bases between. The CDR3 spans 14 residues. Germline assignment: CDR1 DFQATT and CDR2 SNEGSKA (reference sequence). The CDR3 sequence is CSARGLEGPDTQYF. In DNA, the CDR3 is TGCAGTGCTAGGGGATTGGAGGGCCCAGATACGCAGTATTTT.

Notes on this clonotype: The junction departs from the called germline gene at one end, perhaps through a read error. The CDR3: CASSLTSGPRDTQYF. The CDR3 DNA reads TGTGCCAGCAGCTTGACTAGCGGTCCCAGAGATACTCAGTATTTT. The gene calls are TRBV11-1 and TRBJ2-3; 9 positions match TRBD2. This CDR3 spans 15 amino acids. The germline gives CDR1 SGHAT, CDR2 FQDESV (reference sequence).

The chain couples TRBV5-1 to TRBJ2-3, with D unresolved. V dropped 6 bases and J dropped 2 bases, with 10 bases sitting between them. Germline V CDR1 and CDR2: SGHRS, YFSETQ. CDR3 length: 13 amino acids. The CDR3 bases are TGCGCCAGCAATGGTACCAACACAGATACGCAGTATTTT. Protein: CASNGTNTDTQYF.

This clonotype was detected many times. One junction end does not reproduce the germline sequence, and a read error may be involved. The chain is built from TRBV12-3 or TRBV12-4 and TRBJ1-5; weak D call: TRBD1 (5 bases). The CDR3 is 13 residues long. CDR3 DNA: TGTGCCAGCAGAATGGGGGTAAATCGGCCCCAGCATTTT. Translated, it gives CASRMGVNRPQHF.